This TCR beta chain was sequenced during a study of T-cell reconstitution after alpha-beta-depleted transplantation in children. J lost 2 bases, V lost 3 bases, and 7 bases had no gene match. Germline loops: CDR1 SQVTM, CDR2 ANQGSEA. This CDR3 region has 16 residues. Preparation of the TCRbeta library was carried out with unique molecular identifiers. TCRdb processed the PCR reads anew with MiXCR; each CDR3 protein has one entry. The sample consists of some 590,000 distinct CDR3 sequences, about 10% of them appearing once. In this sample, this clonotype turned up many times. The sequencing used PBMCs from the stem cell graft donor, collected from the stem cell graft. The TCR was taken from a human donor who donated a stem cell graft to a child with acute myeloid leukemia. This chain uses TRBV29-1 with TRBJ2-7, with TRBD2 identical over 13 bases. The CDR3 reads CSVDGSGTSGAYEQYF. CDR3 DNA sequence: TGCAGCGTTGATGGTTCTGGGACTAGCGGGGCCTACGAGCAGTACTTC.